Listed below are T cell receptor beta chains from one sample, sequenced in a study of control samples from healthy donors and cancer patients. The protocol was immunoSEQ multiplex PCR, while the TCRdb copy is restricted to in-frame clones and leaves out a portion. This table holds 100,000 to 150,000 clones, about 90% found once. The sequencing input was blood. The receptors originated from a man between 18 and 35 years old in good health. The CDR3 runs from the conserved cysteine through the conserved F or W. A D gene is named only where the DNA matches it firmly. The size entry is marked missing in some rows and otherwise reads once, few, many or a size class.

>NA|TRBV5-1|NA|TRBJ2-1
TGCGCCAGCAGCTTGGAGCGGCGCTCCTACAATGAGCAGTTCTTC
CASSLERRSYNEQFF
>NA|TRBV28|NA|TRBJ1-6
TGTGCCAGCAGCTTCGGGGGCAGCTCCTATAATTCACCCCTCCACTTT
CASSFGGSSYNSPLHF
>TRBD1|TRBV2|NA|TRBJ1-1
TGTGCCAGCAGATCACAGGGGCCCGGGACTGAAGCTTTCTTT
CASRSQGPGTEAFF
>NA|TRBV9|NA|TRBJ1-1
TGTGCCAGCAGCGCTTTCAAGAACACTGAAGCTTTCTTT
CASSAFKNTEAFF
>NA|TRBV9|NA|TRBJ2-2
TGTGCCAGCAGCGTAGTTGGAGCGGCTGCGAACACCGGGGAGCTGTTTTTT
CASSVVGAAANTGELFF
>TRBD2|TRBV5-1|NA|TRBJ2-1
TGCGCCAGCAAAACCGGGACTAGCTTCAATGAGCAGTTCTTC
CASKTGTSFNEQFF
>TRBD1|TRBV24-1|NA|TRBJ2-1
TGTGCCACCAGTGATTTGGACAGGGGCCATGAGCAGTTCTTC
CATSDLDRGHEQFF
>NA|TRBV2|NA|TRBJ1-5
TGTGCCAGCAGAGAGGACATTAGCAATCAGCCCCAGCATTTT
CASREDISNQPQHF
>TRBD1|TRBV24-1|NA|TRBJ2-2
TGTGCCACCAGTGATTTGAGGGACAGCTTCCTCGCGAACACCGGGGAGCTGTTTTTT
CATSDLRDSFLANTGELFF
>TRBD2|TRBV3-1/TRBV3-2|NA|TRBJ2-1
TGTGCCAGCAGCCAAGGAAGCGGGAGGGCCAGTTCTGAGCAGTTCTTC
CASSQGSGRASSEQFF
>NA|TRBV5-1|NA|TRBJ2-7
TGCGCCAGCAGCTTAGGGGCGGGGAGCTCCTACGAGCAGTACTTC
CASSLGAGSSYEQYF
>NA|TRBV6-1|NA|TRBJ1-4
TGTGCCAGCAGTGAAGGACAGATCGTAAACTCACATGAAAAACTGTTTTTT
CASSEGQIVNSHEKLFF
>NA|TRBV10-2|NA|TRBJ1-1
TGCGCCAGCAGTGATCAGGGGTTTCCCACTGAAGCTTTCTTT
CASSDQGFPTEAFF
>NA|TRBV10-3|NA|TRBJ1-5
TGTGCCATCAGCGAACAGGGTGGGAGCAATCAGCCCCAGCATTTT
CAISEQGGSNQPQHF
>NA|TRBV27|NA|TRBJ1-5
TGTGCCAGCGCGTTGGGGGGGTCAAATCAGCCCCAGCATTTT
CASALGGSNQPQHF
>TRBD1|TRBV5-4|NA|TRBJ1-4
TGTGCCAGCAGCGTAGCGAGGACAGGCAATGAAAAACTGTTTTTT
CASSVARTGNEKLFF
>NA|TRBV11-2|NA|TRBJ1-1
TGTGCCAACCAACCCTGGGGCGGCAACACTGAAGCTTTCTTT
CANQPWGGNTEAFF
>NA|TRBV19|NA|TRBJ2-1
TGTGCCAGTACCGGACTATACAATGAGCAGTTCTTC
CASTGLYNEQFF
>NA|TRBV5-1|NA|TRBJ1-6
TGCGCCAGCAGCTTGGCTGGGGAACTAAATAATTCACCCCTCCACTTT
CASSLAGELNNSPLHF
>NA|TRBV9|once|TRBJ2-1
TGTGCCAGCAGCGCCCAACCTACTAGTTCAGATGAGCAGTTCTTC
CASSAQPTSSDEQFF
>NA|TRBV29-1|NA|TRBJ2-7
TGCAGCCAGTCCCAAGAGCGCCGTAGCTCCTACGAGCAGTACTTC
CSQSQERRSSYEQYF
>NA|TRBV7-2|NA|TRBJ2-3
TGTGCCAGCAGCTTATACGCGGATACGCAGTATTTT
CASSLYADTQYF
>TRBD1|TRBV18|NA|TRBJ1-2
TGTGCCAGCTCAGGACAGGGAGCCTATGGCTACACCTTC
CASSGQGAYGYTF
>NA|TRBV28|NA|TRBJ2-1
TGTGCCAGCAGTACATGGGCTGTCTCCTCCTACAATGAGCAGTTCTTC
CASSTWAVSSYNEQFF
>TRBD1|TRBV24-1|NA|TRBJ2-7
TGTGCCACCAGTGACCGGACAGGGGGCTACGAGCAGTACTTC
CATSDRTGGYEQYF
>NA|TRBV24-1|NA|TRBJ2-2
TGTGCCACCAGTGACCCGAGCTCGGGGCCTACCGGGGAGCTGTTTTTT
CATSDPSSGPTGELFF
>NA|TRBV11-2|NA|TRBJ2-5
TGTGCCAGCAGCCCCTCTCTGGCCCAGTACTTC
CASSPSLAQYF
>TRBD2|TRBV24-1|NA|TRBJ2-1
TGTGCCACCCGCGGGAGGTGGTGGGACAATGAGCAGTTCTTC
CATRGRWWDNEQFF
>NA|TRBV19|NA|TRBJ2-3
TGTGCCAGTACCCTAATACATACTAGCACAGATACGCAGTATTTT
CASTLIHTSTDTQYF
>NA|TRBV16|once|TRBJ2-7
TGTGCCAGCAGCCCTTCCTTGGGGGGGGCCGACTACGAGCAGTACTTC
CASSPSLGGADYEQYF
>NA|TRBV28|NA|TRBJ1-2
TGTGCCAGCAGGAAACAGGCCCTTAACTATGGCTACACCTTC
CASRKQALNYGYTF
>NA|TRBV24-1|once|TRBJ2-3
TGTGCCACCAGTGGCAGCACAGATACGCAGTATTTT
CATSGSTDTQYF
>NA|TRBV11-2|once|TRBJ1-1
TGTGCCAGCAGCCCGCAGAGGGGGAACACTGAAGCTTTCTTT
CASSPQRGNTEAFF
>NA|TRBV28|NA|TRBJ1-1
TGTGCCAGCAGTTTATTTACGCAGAACACTGAAGCTTTCTTT
CASSLFTQNTEAFF
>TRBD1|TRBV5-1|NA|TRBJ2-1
TGCGCCAGCAGCTTGGGACAGGGTGACAATGAGCAGTTCTTC
CASSLGQGDNEQFF
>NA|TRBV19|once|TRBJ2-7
TGTGCCAGTGAGAACAGGGAAACCTACGAGCAGTACTTC
CASENRETYEQYF
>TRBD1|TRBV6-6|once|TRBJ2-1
TGTGCCAGCAGTCAACCGGGACAGAGAAACAATGAGCAGTTCTTC
CASSQPGQRNNEQFF
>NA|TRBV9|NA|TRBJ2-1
TGTGCCAGCAGCGTAGAGGGCGGCTCCTACAATGAGCAGTTCTTC
CASSVEGGSYNEQFF
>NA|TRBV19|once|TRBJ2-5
TGTGCCAGTAGTATTGAGGGGGTCTCACCCAGAGAGACCCAGTACTTC
CASSIEGVSPRETQYF
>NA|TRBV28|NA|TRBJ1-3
TGTGCCAGCAGTGCCCCTCGGGTCGGGTCTGGAAACACCATATATTTT
CASSAPRVGSGNTIYF
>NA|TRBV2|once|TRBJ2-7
TGTGCCAGCAATCAGCCTTCTGAGTACGAGCAGTACTTC
CASNQPSEYEQYF
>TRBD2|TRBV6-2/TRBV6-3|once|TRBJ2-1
TGTGCCAGCAGTTACCTGAAGGTTAGCGGGGTATACAATGAGCAGTTCTTC
CASSYLKVSGVYNEQFF
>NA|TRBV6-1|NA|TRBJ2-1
TGTGCCAGCAGTGCCATGGGCAGGCTCTCCTACAATGAGCAGTTCTTC
CASSAMGRLSYNEQFF
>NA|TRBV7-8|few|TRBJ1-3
TGTGCCAGCAGCTTAGGTGGAAGAACTGGAAACACCATATATTTT
CASSLGGRTGNTIYF
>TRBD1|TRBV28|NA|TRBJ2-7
TGTGCCAGCAGTACCACAGGGGGTGGGTCCTACGAGCAGTACTTC
CASSTTGGGSYEQYF
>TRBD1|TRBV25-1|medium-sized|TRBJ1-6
TGTGCCAGCAGTGATGGACAGGCAAGGAATTCACCCCTCCACTTT
CASSDGQARNSPLHF
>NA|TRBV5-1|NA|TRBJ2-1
TGCGCCAGCAACTCGGGCAATGAGCAGTTCTTC
CASNSGNEQFF
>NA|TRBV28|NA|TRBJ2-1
TGTGCCAGCAGTCGTCTAGCTGGGATCAATGAGCAGTTCTTC
CASSRLAGINEQFF
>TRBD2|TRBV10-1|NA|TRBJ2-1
TGCGCCAGCAGGCCCCGCACGGGACGGACCAAACCGGGACTAGCGGGAGCCAGGCAGTTCTTC
CASRPRTGRTKPGLAGARQFF
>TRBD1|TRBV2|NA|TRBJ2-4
TGTGCCAGCAGGACCGGGACAGGACCGATATTAGTTCAGTACTTC
CASRTGTGPILVQYF
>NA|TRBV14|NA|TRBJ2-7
TGTGCCAGCAGCCAAGTACAGGGAGGCGAGCAGTACTTC
CASSQVQGGEQYF
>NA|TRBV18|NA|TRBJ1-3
TGTGCCAGCTCACCAGACTCGCCATCTGGAAACACCATATATTTT
CASSPDSPSGNTIYF
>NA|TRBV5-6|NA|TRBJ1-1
TGTGCCAGCAGCACTACCCGAGGGACTGAAGCTTTCTTT
CASSTTRGTEAFF
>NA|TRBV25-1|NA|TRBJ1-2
TGTGCCAGCAGCGGCGGGGATAGGGATGGCTACACCTTC
CASSGGDRDGYTF
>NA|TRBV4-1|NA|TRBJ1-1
TGCGCCAGCAGCCAAGAACCACAGCAGAACACTGAGGCTTTCTTT
CASSQEPQQNTEAFF
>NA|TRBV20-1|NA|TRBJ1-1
TGCAGTGCTAGTGAGGTGGGAGATAGAGCTTTCTTT
CSASEVGDRAFF
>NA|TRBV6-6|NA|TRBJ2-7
NA
CASSTSTGGPEQYF
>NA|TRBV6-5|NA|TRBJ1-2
TGTGCCAGCAGTTACTCCCCGAACTATGGCTACACCTTC
CASSYSPNYGYTF
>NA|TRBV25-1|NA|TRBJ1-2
TGTGCCAGCACCCTAGACACAGCAGGAGGCTACACCTTC
CASTLDTAGGYTF
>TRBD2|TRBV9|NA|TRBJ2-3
TGTGCCAGCAGCGGGACTAGCGGGAGGGTAACGCAGTATTTT
CASSGTSGRVTQYF